Following are 17 T cell receptor beta chains from one sample sequenced in a study of blood T cell repertoires in COVID-19. The method was immunoSEQ multiplex PCR; TCRdb's version includes in-frame clones alone and lacks a portion of them. This sample has some 80,000 clones, with 75% to 85% found just once. The material sequenced was peripheral blood. The receptors shown here come from a woman between 45 and 60 years old with acute or convalescent COVID-19.

The J gene is TRBJ1-2, the V gene TRBV10-3; tentative D call: TRBD1 (6 bases). The CDR3 length is 12 residues. The germline V gene encodes CDR1 ENHRY and CDR2 SYGVKD. With 2 bases removed from V and 8 bases from J, the gap between germline ends came to 9 bases. The CDR3: CAISEQGKGYTF. The CDR3 DNA follows: TGTGCCATCAGTGAGCAGGGGAAAGGCTACACCTTC.

This chain connects TRBV18 to TRBJ1-4, with 7 bases lining up with TRBD1. CDR3 length: 17 amino acids. Unmatched junction bases numbered 7, after V lost 3 bases and J lost 0 bases. Germline assignment: CDR1 KGHSH and CDR2 LQKENI. CDR3 nucleotide sequence: TGTGCCAGCTCACCCACCACTACAGGGGCAACTAATGAAAAACTGTTTTTT. This codes for CASSPTTTGATNEKLFF.

The table lists this clone with a few counts. CDR3 coding DNA: TGTGCCAGCAGCCGACTCCTCCGCCGGGACAGGGGTGGTGGCTACACCTTC. Protein product: CASSRLLRRDRGGGYTF. The chain employs TRBV28 and TRBJ1-2; 10 bases map to TRBD1. Germline V gene sequence: CDR1 MDHEN, CDR2 SYDVKM. V shed 6 bases and J 7 bases; nucleotides not matched to a gene: 17. CDR3 size: 17 residues.

The chain links TRBV9 to TRBJ2-1; 12 bases fit TRBD2. Germline V gene data show CDR1 as SGDLS and CDR2 as YYNGEE. The CDR3 contains 15 residues. The ends lost 3 bases at V and 12 bases at J; junction bases unmatched: 10. The CDR3 here is CASSGLAGVSSLQFF. The CDR3 coding sequence is TGTGCCAGCAGCGGACTAGCGGGAGTATCCTCACTGCAGTTCTTC.

This clone was seen a few times. This chain connects TRBV19 to TRBJ1-2; D may be TRBD1 (5 bases). The CDR3 is 12 amino acids. Trimming removed 8 bases from V and 5 bases from J, with 12 bases in between. Germline CDR1 and CDR2: LNHDA and SQIVND (reference sequence). The CDR3 sequence: CASYIQAYGYTF. The CDR3 region has the DNA TGTGCCAGTTACATACAGGCTTATGGCTACACCTTC.

The chain recombines TRBV9 with TRBJ2-1, with 10 bases lining up with TRBD2. The junction had 9 bases not matched to a gene; V was cut back by 4 bases and J by 5 bases. Germline assignment: CDR1 SGDLS and CDR2 YYNGEE. The CDR3 contains 16 residues. CDR3 protein: CASSPVGTSADNEQFF. The CDR3 coding sequence is TGTGCCAGCAGCCCAGTAGGGACTAGCGCTGACAATGAGCAGTTCTTC.

The chain uses TRBV18 and TRBJ2-7; 7 nucleotides agree with TRBD1. The CDR3 is 15 amino acids. Trimming cost V 3 bases and J 4 bases; bases outside gene matches: 9. Germline loops: CDR1 KGHSH, CDR2 LQKENI. The CDR3: CASSPASGQKYEQYF. The CDR3 DNA is TGTGCCAGCTCACCTGCTTCGGGACAGAAGTACGAGCAGTACTTC.

The J gene is TRBJ1-5, the V gene TRBV6-2 or TRBV6-3; 7 bases are a match to TRBD1. CDR3 length equals 19 residues. Germline CDR1 reads MNHEY; CDR2 reads SVGEGT. V lost 2 bases, J lost 2 bases, and 15 bases stayed unmatched. The CDR3, as DNA: TGTGCCAGCAGTTACCGAACCTTGACAGGGCGGTGGGGCAATCAGCCCCAGCATTTT. It is translated as CASSYRTLTGRWGNQPQHF.

The chain combines TRBV27 with TRBJ2-7; 12 nucleotides match TRBD2. J gave up 2 bases and V 5 bases, and 7 bases lay outside the gene matches. The CDR3 sequence is 16 residues long. Germline values: CDR1 MNHEY, CDR2 SMNVEV (reference sequence). The CDR3 sequence is CASSPRRLAGAYEQYF. CDR3 sequence (DNA): TGTGCCAGCAGTCCTCGCCGACTAGCGGGGGCCTACGAGCAGTACTTC.

DNA for the CDR3: TGTGCCAGCAGACAAGGACTGAGCACTGAAGCTTTCTTT. It specifies CASRQGLSTEAFF. V is TRBV6-4 and J is TRBJ1-1; D uncertain. V shed 6 bases and J shed 4 bases, with 12 bases lying between them. In germline, CDR1 is MRHNA, CDR2 SNTAGT. The CDR3 runs 13 residues.

In this sample, this clone turned up once. This chain uses TRBV4-2 with TRBJ1-2, with unresolved D. Germline V gives CDR1 LGHNA, CDR2 YNFKEQ. Trimming shortened V by 0 bases and J by 5 bases, and 4 bases separated the two germline ends. The CDR3 is 12 residues long. CDR3 sequence: CASSQDNYGYTF. The CDR3 DNA follows: TGTGCCAGCAGCCAAGATAATTATGGCTACACCTTC.

The CDR3 loop is CASSLVWSYGYTF. The DNA for the CDR3 is TGTGCCAGCAGCTTGGTTTGGAGCTATGGCTACACCTTC. V is TRBV5-4 and J is TRBJ1-2, with D unclear. V was pared by 0 bases and J by 4 bases, with 7 bases between. The V gene's germline CDR1 is SGHNT and CDR2 YYREEE (reference sequence). The CDR3 contains 13 residues.

A word on this clone: The junction departs from the called germline gene at one end, perhaps through a read error. The chain uses TRBV4-2 and TRBJ1-1, with D tentatively TRBD1 (6 bases). Germline CDR1 LGHNA, CDR2 YNFKEQ. This CDR3 is built from 12 residues. The CDR3 DNA is TGTGCCAGCAGCCAAGATAGGACAGTCATCACTTTT. It translates to CASSQDRTVITF.

This chain joins TRBV3-1 (or the pseudogene TRBV3-2) and TRBJ1-5; D gene uncertain. Germline CDR1 and CDR2: LGHDT and YNNKEL (reference sequence). Trimming stripped 0 bases from V and 6 bases from J, with 9 bases between. The CDR3 sequence is 14 residues long. In DNA, the CDR3 is TGTGCCAGCAGCCAAGAATTAACGGGTCAGCCCCAGCATTTT. This encodes CASSQELTGQPQHF.

V and J are TRBV27 and TRBJ1-1; no firm D call. The CDR3 runs 14 residues. Germline assignment: CDR1 MNHEY and CDR2 SMNVEV (reference sequence). The V and J ends lost 2 bases and 11 bases respectively, with 18 bases between them. In DNA form, the CDR3 reads TGTGCCAGCAGTTTAAGTAGCGGTGTTATCGGGGCTTTCTTT. This gives the protein CASSLSSGVIGAFF.

The chain uses TRBV5-1 and TRBJ2-1; 10 bases align to TRBD2. CDR1 SGHRS and CDR2 YFSETQ come from the germline V gene. V shed 4 bases, J shed 5 bases, and the junction held 3 bases outside the gene matches. The CDR3 loop spans 14 amino acids. The CDR3 loop reads CASSVTSGNNEQFF. CDR3 DNA sequence: TGCGCCAGCAGCGTAACTAGCGGGAACAATGAGCAGTTCTTC. The full variable domain, completed using reference TRBV5-1 and TRBJ2-1, is KAGVTQTPRYLIKTRGQQVTLSCSPISGHRSVSWYQQTPGQGLQFLFEYFSETQRNKGNFPGRFSGRQFSNSRSEMNVSTLELGDSALYLCASSVTSGNNEQFFGPGTRLTVL.

In its sample, this clone was seen a few times. The rearrangement links TRBV7-6 to TRBJ1-5, with TRBD1 as a possible D gene (6 bases). Between the trimmed V and J ends, which lost 0 bases and 0 bases, there was a span of 12 bases. Germline values: CDR1 SGHVS, CDR2 FNYEAQ. The CDR3 length is 17 residues. The CDR3 coding sequence is TGTGCCAGCAGCTTAGCCCCCCGGGGGGCTAGCAATCAGCCCCAGCATTTT. It is translated as CASSLAPRGASNQPQHF. Looking up the rest from reference TRBV7-6 and TRBJ1-5 gives the full variable domain: GAGVSQSPRYKVTKRGQDVALRCDPISGHVSLYWYRQALGQGPEFLTYFNYEAQQDKSGLPNDRFSAERPEGSISTLTIQRTEQRDSAMYRCASSLAPRGASNQPQHFGDGTRLSIL.